The T cell receptor beta chain under discussion was sequenced for a study of T cells after yellow fever vaccination. The wider study: In the case of low-cell-number fractions, SMART-Seq v4 Ultra Low Input was used for preparation. General observations from the study: The secondary response was weaker, and its peak arrived faster, on day 5 versus 15. Clones that expanded after primary vaccination mostly reappeared after the booster (96% CD4, roughly 90% CD8). Some clonotypes, a small share, were shared between CD4 and CD8 compartments.

The CDR3 is 15 amino acids. Trimming removed 3 bases from V and 3 bases from J, with 14 bases in between. Germline CDR1 KGHSH, CDR2 LQKENI. This clonotype was picked up a small number of times. Its antigen is undetermined. TCRdb reprocessed the 5' RACE reads via MiXCR and lists one record per CDR3 protein. The sample holds 450,000 to 650,000 distinct CDR3 sequences; 21% are singletons and the top ten take roughly a sixth. The TCR was taken from a man aged 18 to 30 who received the YFV17D yellow fever vaccine. V is TRBV18 and J is TRBJ1-1; D unresolved. Sequenced material: PBMCs, taken roughly 20 days after the first yellow fever vaccination. The CDR3 loop is CASSPRTLPHTEAFF. The CDR3 bases are TGTGCCAGCTCACCCCGGACCCTCCCACACACTGAAGCTTTCTTT.